This TCR beta chain was sequenced in a study of cytomegalovirus exposure and HLA in healthy donors. Vbeta (60) and Jbeta (13) primers were used in the PCR. The method was immunoSEQ multiplex PCR; TCRdb's version includes in-frame clones alone and lacks a portion of them. Counted here are approximately 160,000 clones, roughly 77% occurring once; the ten biggest clones make up about 2.6%. The study, taken as a whole, reports: In vitro testing confirmed a few CMV-associated chains as specific for CMV antigens. Using the classifier, cytomegalovirus status was reportedly diagnosed with high specificity and sensitivity.

This CDR3 is 13 amino acids long. CDR1 and CDR2 (germline): LNHDA, SQIVND (reference sequence). Germline trimming cut 9 bases from V and 6 bases from J; bases unmatched to any gene: 9. About this clone: Its specificity is not known.

This TCR derives from a woman in her thirties or forties in good health and CMV-seropositive. The sequencing sample was made of PBMCs. The chain carries TRBV19 and TRBJ2-7; TRBD1 agrees at 9 bases. CDR3 coding DNA: TGTGCCAGCGCGGGACAGGGTTTTTCCGAGCAGTACTTC. Its translation is CASAGQGFSEQYF.